A selection of T cell receptor beta chains follows, all from one sample in a study of OX40 agonist ivuxolimab in advanced cancers. Method: immunoSEQ multiplex PCR; TCRdb's copy keeps in-frame clones and lacks some. This repertoire shows tens of thousands of clones, about 83% found once; its top ten account for approximately 2.6%. The sample here was CD4+ or CD8+ T cells sorted from blood, taken in a trial of the OX40 agonist ivuxolimab. These receptor sequences come from an adult with an advanced solid tumor such as melanoma, head and neck, liver or kidney cancer. CDR3s include the opening cysteine and the closing phenylalanine or tryptophan. D genes are given only for firm matches. The size of a clone is reported for some rows only, either as once, few or many, or as a class for expanded clones.

TRBV18	once	TRBJ1-1	.	CASSPSRGSEAFF	TGTGCCAGCTCCCCGAGTAGGGGATCGGAAGCTTTCTTT
TRBV28	.	TRBJ1-2	TRBD1	CASSPGGGNYGYTF	TGTGCCAGCAGCCCAGGGGGGGGCAACTATGGCTACACCTTC
TRBV19	.	TRBJ1-5	.	CASSIAGQGQPQHF	TGTGCCAGTAGTATTGCAGGGCAGGGGCAGCCCCAGCATTTT
TRBV11-2	.	TRBJ1-2	.	CASSSLGVGGYTF	TGTGCCAGCAGCTCCCTGGGGGTAGGCGGCTACACCTTC
TRBV7-9	.	TRBJ1-1	.	CASSSQGQGEAFF	TGTGCCAGCAGTTCTCAGGGTCAGGGAGAAGCTTTCTTT
TRBV28	.	TRBJ1-3	.	CASNEAGNTIYF	TGTGCCAGCAACGAGGCTGGAAACACCATATATTTT
TRBV19	once	TRBJ2-7	TRBD1	CASRQGYEQYF	TGTGCCAGCCGACAGGGGTACGAGCAGTACTTC
TRBV7-2	.	TRBJ1-6	.	CASSPDRPYNSPLHF	TGTGCCAGCAGCCCGGACAGACCCTATAATTCACCCCTCCACTTT
TRBV27	.	TRBJ2-4	.	CASSPGDLAKNIQYF	TGTGCCAGCAGTCCGGGGGACTTAGCCAAAAACATTCAGTACTTC
TRBV5-1	.	TRBJ2-7	.	CASSPTASQISYEQYF	TGCGCCAGCAGTCCAACAGCCTCCCAGATTTCCTACGAGCAGTACTTC
TRBV7-2	.	TRBJ2-2	.	CASSRTYANTGELFF	TGTGCCAGCAGCCGGACATACGCGAACACCGGGGAGCTGTTTTTT
TRBV2	.	TRBJ2-7	.	CASSERGRGSYEQYF	TGTGCCAGCAGTGAGAGGGGTAGGGGCTCCTACGAGCAGTACTTC
TRBV19	.	TRBJ2-3	.	CASSISDRPGTQYF	TGTGCCAGTAGTATATCGGACAGACCGGGTACGCAGTATTTT
TRBV7-2	.	TRBJ2-3	.	CASSAWSARTTDTQYF	TGTGCCAGCAGCGCGTGGTCGGCTAGAACCACAGATACGCAGTATTTT
TRBV15	once	TRBJ2-7	TRBD1	CATRRDRGNSYEQYF	TGTGCCACCAGGAGGGACAGGGGCAATTCCTACGAGCAGTACTTC
TRBV29-1	.	TRBJ1-2	TRBD1	CSVTTGGDYGYTF	TGCAGCGTCACGACAGGGGGTGATTATGGCTACACCTTC